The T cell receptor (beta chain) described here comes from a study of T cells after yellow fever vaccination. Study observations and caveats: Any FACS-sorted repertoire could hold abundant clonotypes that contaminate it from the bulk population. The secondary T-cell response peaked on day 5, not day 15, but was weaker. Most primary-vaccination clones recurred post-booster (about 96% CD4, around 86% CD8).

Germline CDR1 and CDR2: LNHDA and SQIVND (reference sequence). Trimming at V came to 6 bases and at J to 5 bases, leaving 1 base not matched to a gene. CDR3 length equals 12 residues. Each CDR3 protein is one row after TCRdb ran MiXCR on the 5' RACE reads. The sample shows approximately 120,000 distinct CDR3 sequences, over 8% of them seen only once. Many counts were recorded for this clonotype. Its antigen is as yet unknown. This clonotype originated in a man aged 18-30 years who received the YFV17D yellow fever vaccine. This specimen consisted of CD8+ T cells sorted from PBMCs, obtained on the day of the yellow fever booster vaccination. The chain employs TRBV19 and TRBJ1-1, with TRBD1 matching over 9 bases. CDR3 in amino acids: CASRTGGTEAFF. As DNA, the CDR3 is TGTGCCAGTAGGACAGGGGGTACTGAAGCTTTCTTT.